Listed here is a single TCR beta chain. As yet, its antigen is unknown. The sample originates from a study of cytomegalovirus exposure and HLA in healthy donors. Vbeta (60) and Jbeta (13) primers were used in the PCR. Clones were sequenced by immunoSEQ multiplex PCR, and TCRdb holds only the in-frame ones, with some missing. Among around 95,000 clones listed, about 83% were seen once. V dropped 5 bases and J dropped 6 bases, with 17 bases sitting between them. The CDR3 extends over 15 amino acids. Findings of the study overall: For TCR beta chains, V- and J-gene trimming was later linked to a missense DCLRE1C variant.

J is TRBJ2-2 and V is TRBV5-3; maybe TRBD2 (6 bases). TRBV5-3 is an open reading frame, and its role is uncertain. Sequenced: PBMCs. This TCR was recovered from a female donor in good health and CMV-seropositive. CDR3 in amino acids: CARSLVRRAAGELFF. CDR3 bases: TGTGCCAGAAGTCTCGTCAGGAGGGCGGCCGGGGAGCTGTTTTTT.